Here is one T cell receptor (beta chain) with its context. The antigen it recognizes is unknown. Nothing much larger sits one base from this clone, and base qualities are not available. Collaborating institutions collected whole blood in K2EDTA tubes following their own protocols. For TCRbeta analysis, collaborators shipped samples in one of three forms: frozen whole blood, isolated PBMCs, or DNA extracted from either of those sample types. This record comes from a study of blood T cell repertoires in COVID-19 (dated by TCRdb to the early 2020s). Concerning the study at large: The collaborator samples originated in the United States, Italy and Spain and spanned the acute and convalescent phases of COVID-19. The prospective study material was composed of cDNA or gDNA derived from T cells, B-cell-depleted T cells, or PBMCs. Subjects who had been exposed to COVID-19, were actively infected with it, or had recovered from it provided the deeply sampled blood TCRbeta repertoires that made up the dataset. The repertoires were made available in a free public database intended to serve as a resource for research on the immune response to SARS-CoV-2. The samples were drawn from the first 160 participants of the ongoing ImmuneRACE study and from 950 to 1,500 subjects provided by 6 global collaborators. Sample metadata almost always included a de-identified subject ID, COVID-19 status, age in years and sex. HLA class I and class II types, where available, came from metadata supplied by the sample provider rather than from assay-based typing.

Overall study outcomes, separate from this receptor: How much clinical and demographic metadata was included differed by source and by participant, and the metadata was provided uncurated.

TCRbeta CDR3 regions were amplified from genomic DNA by means of the immunoSEQ Assay, a bias-controlled multiplex PCR. The authors' pipeline ran thus. The number of nucleated cells in each sample was estimated from the amplification of reference gene primers within the assay. To quantify the absolute abundance of each unique TCRbeta CDR3 rearrangement, sequence reads were collapsed and filtered. Productive Simpson clonality was computed per sample as the square root of Simpson's diversity index over productive rearrangements. TCRdb stores this immuneACCESS table with in-frame sequences only. Part of the clones is absent; in the studies checked, under half of the shortfall reflects unresolved V genes, and no reason is known for the rest. The V and J calls and clone size were taken over from that table, and D and trimming were inferred from the DNA. The sample table contains tens of thousands of clones; only one count was recorded for roughly 87% of them. The top ten clonotypes cover 15% of the sample.

V trim: 6 bases; J trim: 6 bases; unmatched bases: 4. The germline V gene gives CDR1 as SNHLY and CDR2 as FYNNEI. CDR3 length: 12 amino acids, cysteine to phenylalanine. The DNA shown is the 36-base CDR3, in frame from base 1. The chain couples TRBV2 to TRBJ1-2, with TRBD1 matching 7 junction bases. The origin of this receptor is a male donor with acute or convalescent COVID-19. The specimen was peripheral blood. CDR3 sequence: CASRAGTDGYTF. The sequence in DNA is TGTGCCAGCAGGGCTGGGACAGATGGCTACACCTTC.